The present entry profiles one T cell receptor (beta chain) with its context. Its antigen is currently not known. No base qualities exist here, and no much larger clone lies one base off it. From the cysteine up to the phenylalanine, the CDR3 has a length of 13 residues. The kept DNA is CDR3 alone, 39 bases in frame from the first base. Trimming at the junction amounts to 5 bases on V and 4 bases on J, and the germline ends lie 9 bases apart. Via the germline V gene (reference sequence), CDR1 is LNHDA and CDR2 SQIVND. Genomic DNA was isolated from the sorted cells so that the TCRbeta CDR3 region could be sequenced. TCRbeta CDR3 regions were sequenced using the immunoSEQ Assay. Imported from immuneACCESS, the table was reduced by TCRdb to in-frame sequences with V and J called. These copies leave out some clones; in studies compared against another copy, an unresolved V gene accounts for under half, and the cause of the remainder is not known. The sample contains about 150,000 clones, 85% to 95% of them found a single time. The ten largest clones capture around 0.31% of the sample.

Patients with autoimmune disease history or receiving systemic immunosuppression were excluded from the trial. Peripheral blood for TCR sequencing was collected from all dose cohorts at baseline, on cycle 4 day 1, and on cycle 7 day 1. Samples came from an open-label, multicenter, first-in-human phase I dose-escalation trial of ivuxolimab. Adults with locally advanced or metastatic melanoma, renal cell, hepatocellular, or head and neck squamous cell carcinoma were enrolled in the trial. Before TCR sequencing, CD4+ and CD8+ T cells were separately sorted from peripheral blood. These data come from a study of OX40 agonist ivuxolimab in advanced cancers. A note on the overall study: Ivuxolimab, which targeted the costimulatory receptor OX40 (CD134), was an agonistic, fully human IgG2 monoclonal antibody. Intravenous ivuxolimab was administered to patients every 2 weeks at six dose levels: 0.01, 0.1, 0.3, 1.5, 3 and 10 mg/kg. Of the approximately 54 patients in dose escalation, approximately 20 had hepatocellular carcinoma, some 15 had melanoma, 9 had renal cell carcinoma and 9 had head and neck cancer. In the dose-escalation cohort, more than 75% of patients were male, and the mean age was approximately 60 years, with a range of about 23 to 90. Prior anti-PD-1, anti-PD-L1 or anti-CTLA-4 therapy was permitted, and checkpoint inhibitors had been received by about two fifths of dose-escalation patients. Partial responses were achieved by three dose-escalation patients, of whom one had hepatocellular carcinoma and two had cutaneous melanoma. The purpose of peripheral TCRbeta sequencing was to test whether ivuxolimab changed TCR sequence diversity and led to clonal T-cell expansion. The paper reports the monotherapy dose-escalation portion (N of about 54 patients) of the phase I ivuxolimab trial.

The study at large found these results: The antigen specificity of the clonally expanded peripheral T cells was not determined. Low levels of normalized T-cell clonal expansion were also seen in some nonresponding patients. On average, CD8+ T cells showed more expanded clones than CD4+ T cells after ivuxolimab. In the 0.1-3.0 mg/kg groups, partial responders had among the lowest normalized peripheral clonal expansion, particularly in CD8+ T cells. Clonal expansion of both CD4+ and CD8+ blood T cells was observed from baseline to week 6 at doses 0.1 to 3.0 mg/kg.

The chain links TRBV19 with TRBJ1-5; confidence is insufficient to name the D gene. The TCR was taken from an adult with an advanced solid tumor such as melanoma, head and neck, liver or kidney cancer. Sequencing used CD4+ or CD8+ T cells sorted from blood, obtained in a trial of the OX40 agonist ivuxolimab. The nucleotides are TGTGCCAGTAGTCGGCCAGCAAATCAGCCCCAGCATTTT. It translates as CASSRPANQPQHF.